These T cell receptor beta chains were read from a single sample in a study of blood T cell repertoires in COVID-19. Measured with immunoSEQ multiplex PCR; TCRdb has only the in-frame clones, and not every one. The data hold 180,000 or so clones, with over 80% observed a single time. The material sequenced was PBMCs or T cells enriched from blood (not recorded which). The receptors shown here come from a woman aged 60-75 years who had recovered from COVID-19. Each CDR3 is given with its conserved first and last residue. A D gene is named only where the DNA matches it firmly. Not every row has a clone size; where given, it reads once, few, many or a size class.

clone size: -
D gene: TRBD2
V gene: TRBV24-1
J gene: TRBJ2-1
CDR3 protein: CATSDPAGGSYNEQFF
CDR3 DNA: TGTGCCACCAGTGATCCAGCGGGGGGCTCCTACAATGAGCAGTTCTTC

clone size: -
D gene: -
V gene: TRBV5-1
J gene: TRBJ2-1
CDR3 protein: CASSSPTVSYNEQFF
CDR3 DNA: TGCGCCAGCAGCTCGCCGACAGTCTCCTACAATGAGCAGTTCTTC

clone size: -
D gene: -
V gene: TRBV7-8
J gene: TRBJ1-3
CDR3 protein: CASTRDRPSGNTIYF
CDR3 DNA: TGTGCCAGCACCCGAGACAGGCCCTCTGGAAACACCATATATTTT

clone size: -
D gene: -
V gene: TRBV6-5
J gene: TRBJ1-2
CDR3 protein: CASRDGANYGYTF
CDR3 DNA: TGTGCCAGCCGCGACGGAGCTAACTATGGCTACACCTTC

clone size: -
D gene: TRBD1
V gene: TRBV30
J gene: TRBJ1-2
CDR3 protein: CAWGSKRTGLLYGYTF
CDR3 DNA: TGTGCCTGGGGGTCAAAAAGGACAGGTCTTCTCTATGGCTACACCTTC

clone size: -
D gene: -
V gene: TRBV29-1
J gene: TRBJ1-1
CDR3 protein: CSAAEGTNTEAFF
CDR3 DNA: TGCAGCGCTGCCGAGGGCACGAACACTGAAGCTTTCTTT

clone size: -
D gene: -
V gene: TRBV5-8
J gene: TRBJ1-4
CDR3 protein: CASAPSRGTINEKLFF
CDR3 DNA: TGTGCCAGTGCCCCGAGCAGGGGCACGATTAATGAAAAACTGTTTTTT

clone size: many
D gene: TRBD1
V gene: TRBV3-1/TRBV3-2
J gene: TRBJ1-2
CDR3 protein: CASSPRQGSYGYTF
CDR3 DNA: TGTGCCAGCAGCCCCCGACAGGGTAGCTATGGCTACACCTTC

clone size: -
D gene: -
V gene: TRBV9
J gene: TRBJ1-2
CDR3 protein: CASSARTLNYGYTF
CDR3 DNA: TGTGCCAGCAGCGCAAGGACATTGAACTATGGCTACACCTTC

clone size: once
D gene: TRBD1
V gene: TRBV5-1
J gene: TRBJ2-7
CDR3 protein: CASTLDREMQEQYF
CDR3 DNA: TGCGCCAGCACCCTGGACAGGGAAATGCAGGAGCAGTACTTC

clone size: -
D gene: -
V gene: TRBV4-2
J gene: TRBJ2-1
CDR3 protein: CASSPHPVSYNEQFF
CDR3 DNA: TGTGCCAGCAGCCCACACCCAGTCTCCTACAATGAGCAGTTCTTC

clone size: -
D gene: TRBD2
V gene: TRBV5-3
J gene: TRBJ2-7
CDR3 protein: CARSLAASGTDEQYF
CDR3 DNA: TGTGCCAGAAGCTTGGCGGCTAGCGGGACCGACGAGCAGTACTTC

clone size: -
D gene: -
V gene: TRBV19
J gene: TRBJ1-5
CDR3 protein: CASTPLGGKGQPQHF
CDR3 DNA: TGTGCCAGTACCCCGTTGGGGGGTAAGGGGCAGCCCCAGCATTTT

clone size: -
D gene: -
V gene: TRBV6-5
J gene: TRBJ2-7
CDR3 protein: CASSYTRGYEQYF
CDR3 DNA: TGTGCCAGCAGTTACACCAGGGGCTACGAGCAGTACTTC

clone size: -
D gene: TRBD2
V gene: TRBV2
J gene: TRBJ2-1
CDR3 protein: CASRTSGGNEQFF
CDR3 DNA: TGTGCCAGCAGAACTAGCGGGGGAAATGAGCAGTTCTTC

clone size: -
D gene: TRBD1
V gene: TRBV25-1
J gene: TRBJ1-6
CDR3 protein: CASSQQGVGYNSPLHF
CDR3 DNA: TGTGCCAGCAGTCAACAGGGGGTGGGTTATAATTCACCCCTCCACTTT

clone size: -
D gene: -
V gene: TRBV5-1
J gene: TRBJ1-2
CDR3 protein: CASSADRNNNYGYTF
CDR3 DNA: TGCGCCAGCAGCGCCGACAGGAACAATAACTATGGCTACACCTTC

clone size: -
D gene: -
V gene: TRBV7-8
J gene: TRBJ2-1
CDR3 protein: CASSLLARNEQFF
CDR3 DNA: TGTGCCAGCAGCTTACTAGCGCGCAATGAGCAGTTCTTC

clone size: -
D gene: TRBD1
V gene: TRBV19
J gene: TRBJ1-2
CDR3 protein: CASSIADRVSRYTF
CDR3 DNA: TGTGCCAGTAGTATCGCGGACAGGGTGTCTCGCTACACCTTC

clone size: -
D gene: TRBD1
V gene: TRBV5-1
J gene: TRBJ2-4
CDR3 protein: CASSHGTGRAPNNIQYF
CDR3 DNA: TGCGCCAGCAGCCATGGGACAGGGAGGGCCCCCAATAACATTCAGTACTTC

clone size: -
D gene: -
V gene: TRBV7-9
J gene: TRBJ1-3
CDR3 protein: CASSTALRGNTIYF
CDR3 DNA: TGTGCCAGCAGCACAGCCTTGAGAGGAAACACCATATATTTT

clone size: -
D gene: -
V gene: TRBV5-1
J gene: TRBJ2-3
CDR3 protein: CASSLDVGSPLRDTQYF
CDR3 DNA: TGCGCCAGCAGCTTGGATGTCGGGTCCCCCCTCCGAGATACGCAGTATTTT

clone size: -
D gene: -
V gene: TRBV29-1
J gene: TRBJ1-2
CDR3 protein: CSSASQNYGYTF
CDR3 DNA: TGCAGCAGTGCCTCACAGAACTATGGCTACACCTTC

clone size: -
D gene: TRBD2
V gene: TRBV4-2
J gene: TRBJ2-3
CDR3 protein: CASSQDGTSGGVDTQYF
CDR3 DNA: TGTGCCAGCAGCCAAGACGGGACTAGCGGGGGAGTGGATACGCAGTATTTT

clone size: once
D gene: -
V gene: TRBV7-9
J gene: TRBJ2-2
CDR3 protein: CASSLAGGGELFF
CDR3 DNA: TGTGCCAGCAGCTTAGCTGGAGGCGGGGAGCTGTTTTTT

clone size: -
D gene: -
V gene: TRBV5-4
J gene: TRBJ2-3
CDR3 protein: CASSLAGASAYTQYF
CDR3 DNA: TGTGCCAGCAGCTTGGCCGGGGCTAGCGCATATACGCAGTATTTT

clone size: -
D gene: -
V gene: TRBV4-2
J gene: TRBJ1-3
CDR3 protein: CASSLAVGATSGNTIYF
CDR3 DNA: TGTGCCAGCAGCCTAGCTGTAGGGGCCACATCCGGAAACACCATATATTTT

clone size: -
D gene: TRBD1
V gene: TRBV28
J gene: TRBJ2-3
CDR3 protein: CASTPPLLQGGTDTQYF
CDR3 DNA: TGTGCCAGCACCCCTCCCCTCTTACAGGGGGGCACAGATACGCAGTATTTT